The rows below give T cell receptor beta chains drawn from one sample of a study of T cell repertoires in cytomegalovirus infection. TCRdb reprocessed the reads via MiXCR and lists one record per CDR3 protein. Among about 310,000 distinct CDR3 sequences listed, roughly 15% were seen once. Sequenced material: PBMCs. The receptors were sampled from a human donor in good health (CMV status not recorded). Some clones in this sample may be carry-over from other donors' samples. Each CDR3 is given with its conserved first and last residue. The order of the fields is V gene, J gene, clone size, D gene, CDR3 protein, CDR3 DNA. D genes are given only for firm matches. Size is omitted from some rows. Given values are once, few, many or a class for expanded clones.

v_gene: TRBV7-6
j_gene: TRBJ1-3
abundance: -
d_gene: -
CDR3aa: CARTPRTAFFGNTIYF
CDR3nt: -

v_gene: TRBV7-2
j_gene: TRBJ2-3
abundance: many
d_gene: -
CDR3aa: CASSLNGRGGTATQYF
CDR3nt: TGTGCCAGCAGCTTAAACGGCAGGGGGGGTACGGCTACGCAGTATTTT

v_gene: TRBV12-3/TRBV12-4
j_gene: TRBJ2-7
abundance: many
d_gene: -
CDR3aa: CASSSRGFREQYF
CDR3nt: TGTGCCAGCAGTTCGAGGGGGTTTCGCGAGCAGTACTTC

v_gene: TRBV7-2
j_gene: TRBJ1-1
abundance: many
d_gene: -
CDR3aa: CASSPQTGNTEAFF
CDR3nt: TGTGCCAGCAGCCCCCAAACAGGGAACACTGAAGCTTTCTTT

v_gene: TRBV5-5
j_gene: TRBJ1-1
abundance: -
d_gene: -
CDR3aa: CASSYFYGTEAFF
CDR3nt: TGTGCCAGCAGCTACTTTTACGGAACTGAAGCTTTCTTT

v_gene: TRBV28
j_gene: TRBJ1-2
abundance: -
d_gene: TRBD1
CDR3aa: CASSLPRQGETF
CDR3nt: TGTGCCAGCAGTTTACCCAGGCAGGGGGAAACCTTC

v_gene: TRBV27
j_gene: TRBJ1-6
abundance: -
d_gene: -
CDR3aa: CASSSRGLVESPLHF
CDR3nt: TGTGCCAGCAGCTCACGCGGGTTAGTAGAGTCACCCCTCCACTTT

v_gene: TRBV3-1
j_gene: TRBJ2-2
abundance: -
d_gene: -
CDR3aa: CASSQEGRTNTGELFF
CDR3nt: TGTGCCAGCAGCCAAGAAGGGCGGACGAACACCGGGGAGCTGTTTTTT

v_gene: TRBV7-8
j_gene: TRBJ2-2
abundance: many
d_gene: -
CDR3aa: CASSNNANTGELFF
CDR3nt: TGTGCCAGCAGCAACAACGCGAACACCGGGGAGCTGTTTTTT

v_gene: TRBV7-6
j_gene: TRBJ1-1
abundance: many
d_gene: -
CDR3aa: CASSLVPTGGGRNTEAFF
CDR3nt: TGTGCCAGCAGCTTAGTTCCCACCGGGGGGGGAAGAAACACTGAAGCTTTCTTT

v_gene: TRBV19
j_gene: TRBJ1-1
abundance: many
d_gene: TRBD1
CDR3aa: CASHPGQGLGTEAFF
CDR3nt: TGTGCCAGCCACCCCGGACAGGGATTAGGCACTGAAGCTTTCTTT

v_gene: TRBV28
j_gene: TRBJ1-6
abundance: few
d_gene: TRBD1
CDR3aa: CASRNGQGHNSPLHF
CDR3nt: TGTGCCAGCAGGAATGGACAGGGGCACAATTCACCCCTCCACTTT

v_gene: TRBV6-5
j_gene: TRBJ1-6
abundance: few
d_gene: TRBD1
CDR3aa: CASRRQGAYNSPLHF
CDR3nt: TGTGCCAGCAGAAGACAGGGCGCCTATAATTCACCCCTCCACTTT

v_gene: TRBV28
j_gene: TRBJ2-7
abundance: -
d_gene: -
CDR3aa: CASETNGANRDEQYF
CDR3nt: TGTGCCAGCGAAACAAATGGGGCCAACAGGGACGAGCAGTACTTC

v_gene: TRBV28
j_gene: TRBJ2-2
abundance: -
d_gene: -
CDR3aa: CASGLETAAVAGELFF
CDR3nt: TGTGCCAGCGGTTTAGAGACGGCCGCGGTGGCCGGGGAGCTGTTTTTT

v_gene: TRBV5-6
j_gene: TRBJ1-1
abundance: few
d_gene: -
CDR3aa: CASSLDIGTEAFF
CDR3nt: TGTGCCAGCAGCTTAGACATCGGAACTGAAGCTTTCTTT

v_gene: TRBV27
j_gene: TRBJ1-6
abundance: many
d_gene: -
CDR3aa: CASSGGLYNSPLHF
CDR3nt: TGTGCCAGCAGCGGAGGGCTCTATAATTCACCCCTCCACTTT

v_gene: TRBV7-6
j_gene: TRBJ1-5
abundance: many
d_gene: -
CDR3aa: CASSLDRAHSNQPQHF
CDR3nt: TGTGCCAGCAGCTTAGACCGGGCACATAGCAATCAGCCCCAGCATTTT

v_gene: TRBV7-9
j_gene: TRBJ2-7
abundance: many
d_gene: TRBD1
CDR3aa: CASNLLGQGNEFDEQYF
CDR3nt: TGTGCCAGCAACCTCTTAGGACAGGGAAATGAATTCGACGAGCAGTACTTC

v_gene: TRBV5-4
j_gene: TRBJ1-4
abundance: -
d_gene: TRBD1
CDR3aa: CASSLVATGNPNEKLFF
CDR3nt: TGTGCCAGCAGCTTGGTGGCGACAGGGAATCCTAATGAAAAACTGTTTTTT

v_gene: TRBV5-1
j_gene: TRBJ2-5
abundance: many
d_gene: TRBD2
CDR3aa: CASSLIGGGETQYF
CDR3nt: TGCGCCAGCAGCTTGATCGGGGGAGGGGAGACCCAGTACTTC

v_gene: TRBV24-1
j_gene: TRBJ2-2
abundance: -
d_gene: TRBD1
CDR3aa: CATSHWDRGKRVTGELFF
CDR3nt: TGTGCCACCAGCCACTGGGACAGGGGTAAGCGTGTCACCGGGGAGCTGTTTTTT

v_gene: TRBV5-1
j_gene: TRBJ2-2
abundance: few
d_gene: -
CDR3aa: CASSLFGTRDSGELFF
CDR3nt: TGCGCCAGCAGCTTGTTTGGCACTCGAGATTCCGGGGAGCTGTTTTTT

v_gene: TRBV5-6
j_gene: TRBJ1-6
abundance: few
d_gene: -
CDR3aa: CASSLRQRTSPLHF
CDR3nt: TGTGCCAGCAGCTTGCGCCAGAGGACATCACCCCTCCACTTT

v_gene: TRBV20-1
j_gene: TRBJ2-5
abundance: few
d_gene: TRBD2
CDR3aa: CSAGVSGGYQETQYF
CDR3nt: TGCAGTGCCGGGGTTAGCGGGGGGTACCAAGAGACCCAGTACTTC

v_gene: TRBV7-2
j_gene: TRBJ1-2
abundance: many
d_gene: TRBD1
CDR3aa: CASSPSSTGGYGYTF
CDR3nt: TGTGCCAGCAGCCCCTCTTCGACAGGGGGGTATGGCTACACCTTC

v_gene: TRBV5-5
j_gene: TRBJ1-3
abundance: many
d_gene: -
CDR3aa: CASSLTGTGNTIYF
CDR3nt: TGTGCCAGCAGCTTGACAGGGACTGGAAACACCATATATTTT

v_gene: TRBV7-3
j_gene: TRBJ1-1
abundance: many
d_gene: -
CDR3aa: CASGQGTNTEAFF
CDR3nt: TGTGCCAGCGGTCAGGGGACGAACACTGAAGCTTTCTTT

v_gene: TRBV7-9
j_gene: TRBJ1-6
abundance: -
d_gene: -
CDR3aa: CASSSGQYNSPLHF
CDR3nt: TGTGCCAGCAGCTCCGGACAGTATAATTCACCCCTCCACTTT

v_gene: TRBV11-2
j_gene: TRBJ1-5
abundance: -
d_gene: -
CDR3aa: CASSLGTHQPQHF
CDR3nt: TGTGCCAGCAGCTTGGGCACCCATCAGCCCCAGCATTTT

v_gene: TRBV5-1
j_gene: TRBJ2-2
abundance: few
d_gene: -
CDR3aa: CASSTSGTFNTGELFF
CDR3nt: TGCGCCAGCAGCACGTCCGGGACATTTAACACCGGGGAGCTGTTTTTT

v_gene: TRBV7-2
j_gene: TRBJ2-5
abundance: many
d_gene: -
CDR3aa: CASSSLLSAFGETQYF
CDR3nt: TGTGCCAGCAGCTCGCTACTCAGTGCTTTCGGGGAGACCCAGTACTTC

v_gene: TRBV4-1
j_gene: TRBJ1-1
abundance: many
d_gene: -
CDR3aa: CASSRYPGNTEAFF
CDR3nt: TGCGCCAGCAGCAGGTACCCCGGGAACACTGAAGCTTTCTTT

v_gene: TRBV7-3
j_gene: TRBJ2-5
abundance: many
d_gene: TRBD2
CDR3aa: CASSPGGTSGGQETQYF
CDR3nt: TGTGCCAGCAGCCCAGGCGGGACTAGCGGGGGGCAAGAGACCCAGTACTTC

v_gene: TRBV7-9
j_gene: TRBJ2-7
abundance: many
d_gene: TRBD1
CDR3aa: CASSSTGATSYEQYF
CDR3nt: TGTGCCAGCAGCTCCACAGGGGCGACATCCTACGAGCAGTACTTC

v_gene: TRBV7-2
j_gene: TRBJ1-1
abundance: many
d_gene: -
CDR3aa: CASSRRGTEAFF
CDR3nt: TGTGCCAGCAGCCGGAGGGGGACTGAAGCTTTCTTT

v_gene: TRBV7-9
j_gene: TRBJ2-7
abundance: many
d_gene: TRBD2
CDR3aa: CASSTGTSGGYEQYF
CDR3nt: TGTGCCAGCAGCACCGGGACTAGCGGGGGATACGAGCAGTACTTC

v_gene: TRBV20-1
j_gene: TRBJ2-1
abundance: few
d_gene: TRBD2
CDR3aa: CSAKEGGGGDEQFF
CDR3nt: TGCAGTGCTAAGGAGGGCGGGGGGGGCGATGAGCAGTTCTTC

v_gene: TRBV28
j_gene: TRBJ2-1
abundance: -
d_gene: -
CDR3aa: CATKERSYNEQFF
CDR3nt: TGTGCCACAAAAGAGAGGTCCTACAATGAGCAGTTCTTC

v_gene: TRBV10-3
j_gene: TRBJ2-2
abundance: -
d_gene: TRBD1
CDR3aa: CAITDPGTANTGELFF
CDR3nt: TGTGCCATCACCGATCCCGGGACAGCCAACACCGGGGAGCTGTTTTTT

v_gene: TRBV20-1
j_gene: TRBJ2-7
abundance: few
d_gene: -
CDR3aa: CSASPPTGGEYEQYF
CDR3nt: TGCAGTGCTAGCCCCCCGACCGGGGGTGAGTACGAGCAGTACTTC

v_gene: TRBV2
j_gene: TRBJ1-4
abundance: few
d_gene: -
CDR3aa: CATLLGGRNEKLFF
CDR3nt: TGTGCCACCCTCCTAGGGGGTAGAAATGAAAAACTGTTTTTT

v_gene: TRBV28
j_gene: TRBJ2-5
abundance: -
d_gene: -
CDR3aa: CASRGGETQYF
CDR3nt: TGTGCCAGCAGGGGCGGGGAGACCCAGTACTTC

v_gene: TRBV24-1
j_gene: TRBJ2-2
abundance: -
d_gene: -
CDR3aa: CATSDWEGANTGELFF
CDR3nt: TGTGCCACCAGTGATTGGGAGGGGGCGAACACCGGGGAGCTGTTTTTT

v_gene: TRBV4-2
j_gene: TRBJ2-5
abundance: -
d_gene: -
CDR3aa: CASSQERRGPQETQYF
CDR3nt: TGTGCCAGCAGCCAAGAAAGGCGGGGCCCCCAAGAGACCCAGTACTTC

v_gene: TRBV27
j_gene: TRBJ1-6
abundance: -
d_gene: -
CDR3aa: CASSWVQHNSPLHF
CDR3nt: TGTGCCAGCAGTTGGGTCCAACATAATTCACCCCTCCACTTT

v_gene: TRBV2
j_gene: TRBJ1-6
abundance: -
d_gene: -
CDR3aa: CASTRGSNSPLHF
CDR3nt: TGTGCCAGCACCAGGGGAAGCAATTCACCCCTCCACTTT

v_gene: TRBV4-1
j_gene: TRBJ2-7
abundance: many
d_gene: -
CDR3aa: CASSQPGSPYEQYF
CDR3nt: TGCGCCAGCAGCCAGCCAGGGAGCCCCTACGAGCAGTACTTC

v_gene: TRBV20-1
j_gene: TRBJ1-4
abundance: once
d_gene: -
CDR3aa: CSARSPGRGNEKLFF
CDR3nt: TGCAGTGCTAGGAGTCCGGGCAGGGGTAATGAAAAACTGTTTTTT

v_gene: TRBV7-2
j_gene: TRBJ2-3
abundance: many
d_gene: TRBD2
CDR3aa: CASTPQGGGADTQYF
CDR3nt: TGTGCCAGCACCCCGCAAGGCGGGGGGGCAGATACGCAGTATTTT